The rows below give T cell receptor beta chains drawn from one sample of a study of T cell repertoires and Cas9 in healthy adults. Profiling relied on immunoSEQ multiplex PCR, and the TCRdb table lists in-frame clones only, not all of them. The sample lists more than 13,000 clones; about nine tenths were seen once. What was sequenced was Tregs (CD4+, CD25+, CD127-, CD137-, CD154-) from PBMCs; culture status not recorded. These receptors all come from a human donor in good health. CDR3s include the opening cysteine and the closing phenylalanine or tryptophan. Each record gives: V gene, clone size, D gene, J gene, CDR3 protein, CDR3 DNA. A D gene is named only where the DNA matches it firmly. Clone size is shown for a subset of rows, as once, few, many or a class of expanded clone.

V gene: TRBV2
clone size: once
D gene: TRBD1
J gene: TRBJ1-4
CDR3 protein: CASSDRGFFATNEKLFF
CDR3 DNA: TGTGCCAGCAGTGACAGGGGGTTTTTTGCAACTAATGAAAAACTGTTTTTT

V gene: TRBV5-1
clone size: NA
D gene: TRBD1
J gene: TRBJ1-4
CDR3 protein: CASSNGQGRNEKLFF
CDR3 DNA: TGCGCCAGCAGCAACGGACAGGGTCGGAATGAAAAACTGTTTTTT

V gene: TRBV5-6
clone size: NA
D gene: NA
J gene: TRBJ2-1
CDR3 protein: CASSLAVSLYNEQFF
CDR3 DNA: TGTGCCAGCAGCTTGGCGGTCAGCTTGTACAATGAGCAGTTCTTC

V gene: TRBV7-9
clone size: NA
D gene: TRBD1
J gene: TRBJ1-5
CDR3 protein: CASSPDRYNQPQHF
CDR3 DNA: TGTGCCAGCAGCCCGGACAGGTACAATCAGCCCCAGCATTTT

V gene: TRBV7-8
clone size: NA
D gene: NA
J gene: TRBJ2-5
CDR3 protein: CASSPTLSTRPTGETQYF
CDR3 DNA: TGTGCCAGCAGCCCAACCCTATCGACTCGACCGACCGGGGAGACCCAGTACTTC

V gene: TRBV13
clone size: NA
D gene: NA
J gene: TRBJ1-3
CDR3 protein: CASSVTRGYGNTIYF
CDR3 DNA: TGTGCCAGCAGCGTCACCAGGGGTTATGGAAACACCATATATTTT

V gene: TRBV5-1
clone size: NA
D gene: TRBD1
J gene: TRBJ2-3
CDR3 protein: CASSLGPGQGWDTQYF
CDR3 DNA: TGCGCCAGCAGCTTGGGGCCGGGACAGGGTTGGGATACGCAGTATTTT

V gene: TRBV27
clone size: NA
D gene: TRBD1
J gene: TRBJ2-3
CDR3 protein: CASPTGGSTDTQYF
CDR3 DNA: TGTGCCAGCCCCACAGGGGGATCGACAGATACGCAGTATTTT

V gene: TRBV9
clone size: NA
D gene: NA
J gene: TRBJ1-5
CDR3 protein: CASSVGQGNQPQHF
CDR3 DNA: TGTGCCAGCAGCGTAGGGCAGGGGAATCAGCCCCAGCATTTT

V gene: TRBV5-1
clone size: once
D gene: TRBD1
J gene: TRBJ2-5
CDR3 protein: CASSLQIPGQGTETQYF
CDR3 DNA: TGCGCCAGCAGCTTACAAATCCCGGGACAGGGGACAGAGACCCAGTACTTC

V gene: TRBV2
clone size: NA
D gene: NA
J gene: TRBJ1-2
CDR3 protein: CASSGRGYTF
CDR3 DNA: TGTGCCAGCAGTGGGCGTGGCTACACCTTC

V gene: TRBV12-5
clone size: NA
D gene: NA
J gene: TRBJ2-7
CDR3 protein: CASGFSPDEQYF
CDR3 DNA: TGTGCTAGTGGTTTTTCCCCTGACGAGCAGTACTTC

V gene: TRBV6-5
clone size: NA
D gene: NA
J gene: TRBJ1-2
CDR3 protein: CATSGPRGYTF
CDR3 DNA: TGTGCCACCTCTGGCCCAAGAGGCTACACCTTC

V gene: TRBV2
clone size: NA
D gene: NA
J gene: TRBJ2-3
CDR3 protein: CASSSQGPTQYF
CDR3 DNA: TGTGCCAGCAGTTCACAGGGACCTACGCAGTATTTT

V gene: TRBV7-2
clone size: NA
D gene: NA
J gene: TRBJ1-1
CDR3 protein: CASRLYLNTEAFF
CDR3 DNA: TGTGCCAGCAGGCTATACCTGAACACTGAAGCTTTCTTT

V gene: TRBV5-6
clone size: NA
D gene: NA
J gene: TRBJ2-3
CDR3 protein: CASSPYRTLLETQYF
CDR3 DNA: TGTGCCAGCAGCCCATATCGGACCCTCCTTGAGACGCAGTATTTT

V gene: TRBV7-8
clone size: NA
D gene: TRBD1
J gene: TRBJ2-7
CDR3 protein: CASSPGQGKEQYF
CDR3 DNA: TGTGCCAGCAGCCCGGGACAGGGTAAAGAGCAGTACTTC

V gene: TRBV28
clone size: NA
D gene: TRBD2
J gene: TRBJ2-5
CDR3 protein: CASSLAFSGGETQYF
CDR3 DNA: TGTGCCAGCAGCCTGGCCTTTAGCGGGGGGGAGACCCAGTACTTC

V gene: TRBV7-9
clone size: NA
D gene: NA
J gene: TRBJ1-2
CDR3 protein: CASSRINGGDYTF
CDR3 DNA: TGTGCCAGCAGCCGAATAAACGGAGGTGACTACACCTTC

V gene: TRBV2
clone size: NA
D gene: NA
J gene: TRBJ2-7
CDR3 protein: CASSTYPTGDEQYF
CDR3 DNA: TGTGCCAGCAGTACCTACCCGACGGGAGACGAGCAGTACTTC

V gene: TRBV9
clone size: NA
D gene: NA
J gene: TRBJ2-3
CDR3 protein: CASSVGSQVSGTQYF
CDR3 DNA: TGTGCCAGCAGCGTAGGATCCCAAGTGAGTGGTACGCAGTATTTT

V gene: TRBV5-1
clone size: NA
D gene: NA
J gene: TRBJ1-3
CDR3 protein: CASSAETAGNTIYF
CDR3 DNA: TGCGCCAGCTCCGCGGAGACGGCTGGAAACACCATATATTTT

V gene: TRBV5-5
clone size: NA
D gene: NA
J gene: TRBJ2-2
CDR3 protein: CASSQRPDTGELFF
CDR3 DNA: TGTGCCAGCAGCCAGAGACCGGACACCGGGGAGCTGTTTTTT

V gene: TRBV10-3
clone size: NA
D gene: NA
J gene: TRBJ1-1
CDR3 protein: CAISVRRNTEAFF
CDR3 DNA: TGTGCCATCAGTGTAAGGCGTAACACTGAAGCTTTCTTT

V gene: TRBV7-6
clone size: NA
D gene: TRBD2
J gene: TRBJ2-5
CDR3 protein: CASSLEGRVVIQETQYF
CDR3 DNA: TGTGCCAGCAGCTTAGAGGGGAGGGTGGTTATCCAAGAGACCCAGTACTTC

V gene: TRBV5-1
clone size: NA
D gene: TRBD1
J gene: TRBJ1-2
CDR3 protein: CASSAVDRGSYGYTF
CDR3 DNA: TGCGCCAGCAGCGCCGTGGACAGGGGCTCCTATGGCTACACCTTC

V gene: TRBV28
clone size: NA
D gene: NA
J gene: TRBJ2-7
CDR3 protein: CASSLLGRASEQYF
CDR3 DNA: TGTGCCAGCAGTTTATTGGGAAGGGCTAGCGAGCAGTACTTC

V gene: TRBV5-1
clone size: NA
D gene: TRBD1
J gene: TRBJ1-2
CDR3 protein: CASSPGTVRLSYYGYTF
CDR3 DNA: TGCGCCAGCAGCCCCGGGACAGTGAGGTTATCCTACTATGGCTACACCTTC

V gene: TRBV2
clone size: NA
D gene: TRBD2
J gene: TRBJ2-7
CDR3 protein: CASSDGRLAGVHYEQYF
CDR3 DNA: TGTGCCAGCAGTGATGGTAGACTAGCGGGGGTCCACTACGAGCAGTACTTC

V gene: TRBV2
clone size: NA
D gene: NA
J gene: TRBJ2-4
CDR3 protein: CASSGGRGASIHLYF
CDR3 DNA: TGTGCCAGCAGTGGGGGCAGGGGGGCCTCCATCCACCTGTACTTC

V gene: TRBV5-1
clone size: NA
D gene: TRBD1
J gene: TRBJ1-2
CDR3 protein: CASSFSRDRVPSGGYGYTF
CDR3 DNA: TGCGCCAGCAGCTTCTCCCGGGACAGGGTTCCCTCGGGGGGCTATGGCTACACCTTC

V gene: TRBV9
clone size: NA
D gene: NA
J gene: TRBJ2-5
CDR3 protein: CASGAGSRGGKETQYF
CDR3 DNA: TGTGCCAGCGGTGCCGGTTCAAGGGGGGGTAAAGAGACCCAGTACTTC

V gene: TRBV7-2
clone size: NA
D gene: NA
J gene: TRBJ1-1
CDR3 protein: CASSWKKQGRAFF
CDR3 DNA: TGTGCCAGCAGCTGGAAAAAACAAGGGAGGGCTTTCTTT

V gene: TRBV19
clone size: NA
D gene: NA
J gene: TRBJ2-2
CDR3 protein: CASKVTSNTGELFF
CDR3 DNA: TGTGCCAGTAAGGTCACCTCGAACACCGGGGAGCTGTTTTTT

V gene: TRBV10-3
clone size: NA
D gene: NA
J gene: TRBJ2-7
CDR3 protein: CATRLGYPPYEQYF
CDR3 DNA: TGTGCCACCAGGCTGGGGTATCCCCCCTACGAGCAGTACTTC

V gene: TRBV7-9
clone size: NA
D gene: NA
J gene: TRBJ1-1
CDR3 protein: CASSRYRNTEAFF
CDR3 DNA: TGTGCCAGCAGTAGATACAGGAACACTGAAGCTTTCTTT

V gene: TRBV19
clone size: NA
D gene: NA
J gene: TRBJ1-6
CDR3 protein: CASSQRLSSYNSPLHF
CDR3 DNA: TGTGCCAGTAGTCAACGGTTAAGCTCCTATAATTCACCCCTCCACTTT

V gene: TRBV29-1
clone size: once
D gene: TRBD2
J gene: TRBJ2-1
CDR3 protein: CSVGRTSGYNEQFF
CDR3 DNA: TGCAGCGTGGGGAGGACTAGCGGTTACAATGAGCAGTTCTTC

V gene: TRBV19
clone size: once
D gene: NA
J gene: TRBJ1-5
CDR3 protein: CASMRGSNQPQHF
CDR3 DNA: TGTGCCAGTATGAGGGGGAGCAATCAGCCCCAGCATTTT

V gene: TRBV6-1
clone size: NA
D gene: NA
J gene: TRBJ1-2
CDR3 protein: CASSSFLRGAQGYTF
CDR3 DNA: TGTGCCAGCAGTTCGTTCCTTCGGGGGGCGCAAGGCTACACCTTC

V gene: TRBV10-3
clone size: NA
D gene: TRBD1
J gene: TRBJ2-2
CDR3 protein: CAISRDSLNTGELFF
CDR3 DNA: TGTGCCATCAGCAGGGACAGCCTGAACACCGGGGAGCTGTTTTTT

V gene: TRBV19
clone size: once
D gene: NA
J gene: TRBJ2-2
CDR3 protein: CASSIARQTNTGELFF
CDR3 DNA: TGTGCCAGTAGTATCGCGCGACAGACGAACACCGGGGAGCTGTTTTTT

V gene: TRBV7-9
clone size: NA
D gene: NA
J gene: TRBJ1-6
CDR3 protein: CASSAGNRVNSPLHF
CDR3 DNA: TGTGCCAGCTCAGCGGGGAACAGGGTAAATTCACCCCTCCACTTT

V gene: TRBV5-1
clone size: NA
D gene: TRBD2
J gene: TRBJ2-1
CDR3 protein: CASSQGAGLGSYNEQFF
CDR3 DNA: TGCGCCAGCAGCCAAGGAGCGGGGTTGGGCTCCTACAATGAGCAGTTCTTC

V gene: TRBV11-2
clone size: NA
D gene: NA
J gene: TRBJ2-7
CDR3 protein: CASSYPGRRYEQYF
CDR3 DNA: TGTGCCAGCAGCTACCCGGGCCGCCGGTATGAGCAGTACTTC

V gene: TRBV30
clone size: NA
D gene: NA
J gene: TRBJ1-3
CDR3 protein: CAWSGGTGNTIYF
CDR3 DNA: TGTGCCTGGAGTGGGGGTACTGGAAACACCATATATTTT

V gene: TRBV18
clone size: NA
D gene: NA
J gene: TRBJ1-4
CDR3 protein: CASSPRVTGEKLFF
CDR3 DNA: TGTGCCAGCTCACCACGGGTGACGGGTGAAAAACTGTTTTTT

V gene: TRBV30
clone size: NA
D gene: NA
J gene: TRBJ2-7
CDR3 protein: CAWTAPPGFKQYF
CDR3 DNA: TGTGCCTGGACTGCCCCCCCGGGTTTTAAGCAGTACTTC

V gene: TRBV5-1
clone size: few
D gene: NA
J gene: TRBJ1-1
CDR3 protein: CASRWTENTEAFF
CDR3 DNA: TGCGCCAGCCGATGGACAGAAAACACTGAAGCTTTCTTT

V gene: TRBV9
clone size: NA
D gene: TRBD1
J gene: TRBJ2-5
CDR3 protein: CASSVGTGGLGTQYF
CDR3 DNA: TGTGCCAGCAGCGTAGGGACAGGGGGCCTAGGGACCCAGTACTTC

V gene: TRBV5-1
clone size: NA
D gene: NA
J gene: TRBJ2-5
CDR3 protein: CASSPGGQTQYF
CDR3 DNA: TGCGCCAGCAGCCCGGGGGGCCAGACCCAGTACTTC

V gene: TRBV15
clone size: NA
D gene: NA
J gene: TRBJ1-5
CDR3 protein: CATSTGLPAQHF
CDR3 DNA: TGTGCCACCAGCACGGGACTGCCGGCCCAGCATTTT

V gene: TRBV9
clone size: NA
D gene: NA
J gene: TRBJ2-1
CDR3 protein: CASSPLYNEQFF
CDR3 DNA: TGTGCCAGCAGCCCACTCTACAATGAGCAGTTCTTC

V gene: TRBV10-2
clone size: NA
D gene: NA
J gene: TRBJ2-2
CDR3 protein: CATSPPGELFF
CDR3 DNA: TGCGCCACCAGCCCACCCGGGGAGCTGTTTTTT

V gene: TRBV6-1
clone size: NA
D gene: NA
J gene: TRBJ1-1
CDR3 protein: CASSPPAGMNTEAFF
CDR3 DNA: TGTGCCAGCAGTCCCCCCGCAGGGATGAACACTGAAGCTTTCTTT

V gene: TRBV29-1
clone size: once
D gene: NA
J gene: TRBJ2-5
CDR3 protein: CSVNPRDLETQYF
CDR3 DNA: TGCAGCGTGAACCCCAGGGATTTGGAGACCCAGTACTTC

V gene: TRBV5-6
clone size: few
D gene: TRBD1
J gene: TRBJ1-4
CDR3 protein: CASSFRDRGNEKLFF
CDR3 DNA: TGTGCCAGCAGTTTCCGGGACAGGGGCAATGAAAAACTGTTTTTT

V gene: TRBV5-1
clone size: NA
D gene: NA
J gene: TRBJ1-1
CDR3 protein: CASSLEVGRNTEAFF
CDR3 DNA: TGCGCCAGCAGCTTGGAGGTCGGTCGGAACACTGAAGCTTTCTTT

V gene: TRBV5-8
clone size: NA
D gene: TRBD2
J gene: TRBJ2-2
CDR3 protein: CASSPREGSNTGELFF
CDR3 DNA: TGTGCCAGCAGCCCCAGGGAGGGGTCGAACACCGGGGAGCTGTTTTTT